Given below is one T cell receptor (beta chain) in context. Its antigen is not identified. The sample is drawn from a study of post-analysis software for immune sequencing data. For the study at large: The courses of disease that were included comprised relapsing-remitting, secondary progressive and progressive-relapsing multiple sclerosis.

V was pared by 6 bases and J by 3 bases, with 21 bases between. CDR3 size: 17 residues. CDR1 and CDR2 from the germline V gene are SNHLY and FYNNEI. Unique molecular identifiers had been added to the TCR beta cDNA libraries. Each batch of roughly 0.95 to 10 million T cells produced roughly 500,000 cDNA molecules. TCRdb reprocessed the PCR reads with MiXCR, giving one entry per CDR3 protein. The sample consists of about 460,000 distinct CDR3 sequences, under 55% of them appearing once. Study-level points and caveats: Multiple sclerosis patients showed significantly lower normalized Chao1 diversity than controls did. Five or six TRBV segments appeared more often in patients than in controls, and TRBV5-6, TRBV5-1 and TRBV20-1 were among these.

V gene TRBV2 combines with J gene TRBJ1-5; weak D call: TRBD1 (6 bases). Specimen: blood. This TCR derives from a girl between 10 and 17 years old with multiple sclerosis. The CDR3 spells CASSGLTGRRVNQPQHF. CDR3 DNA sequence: TGTGCCAGCAGCGGACTAACAGGGAGAAGGGTCAATCAGCCCCAGCATTTT. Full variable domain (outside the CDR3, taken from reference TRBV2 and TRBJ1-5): EPEVTQTPSHQVTQMGQEVILRCVPISNHLYFYWYRQILGQKVEFLVSFYNNEISEKSEIFDDQFSVERPDGSNFTLKIRSTKLEDSAMYFCASSGLTGRRVNQPQHFGDGTRLSIL.